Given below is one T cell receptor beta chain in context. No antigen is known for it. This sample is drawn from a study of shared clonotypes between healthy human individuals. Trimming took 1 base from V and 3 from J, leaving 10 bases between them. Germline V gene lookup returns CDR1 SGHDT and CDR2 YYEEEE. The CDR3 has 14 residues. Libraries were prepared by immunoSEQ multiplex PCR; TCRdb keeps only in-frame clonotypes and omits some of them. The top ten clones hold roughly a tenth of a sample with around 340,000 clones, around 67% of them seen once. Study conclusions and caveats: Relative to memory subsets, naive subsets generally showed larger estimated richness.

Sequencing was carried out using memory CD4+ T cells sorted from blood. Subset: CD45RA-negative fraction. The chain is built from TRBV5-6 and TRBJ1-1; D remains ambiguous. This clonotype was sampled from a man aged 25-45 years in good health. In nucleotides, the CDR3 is TGTGCCAGCAGCTTGCCGGGTTTGGACACTGAAGCTTTCTTT. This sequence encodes CASSLPGLDTEAFF.